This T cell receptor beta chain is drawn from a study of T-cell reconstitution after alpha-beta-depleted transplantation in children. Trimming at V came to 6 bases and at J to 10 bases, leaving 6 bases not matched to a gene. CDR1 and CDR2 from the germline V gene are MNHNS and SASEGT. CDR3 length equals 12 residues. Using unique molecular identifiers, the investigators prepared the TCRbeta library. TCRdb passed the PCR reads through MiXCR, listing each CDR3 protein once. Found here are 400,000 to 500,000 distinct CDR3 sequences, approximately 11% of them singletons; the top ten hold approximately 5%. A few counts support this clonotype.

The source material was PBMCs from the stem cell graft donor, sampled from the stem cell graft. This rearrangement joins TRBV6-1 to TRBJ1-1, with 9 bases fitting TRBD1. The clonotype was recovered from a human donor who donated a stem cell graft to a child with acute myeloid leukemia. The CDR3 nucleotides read TGTGCCAGCAGCTGGGACAGGGAGATAGCTTTCTTT. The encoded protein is CASSWDREIAFF.